Below are 13 T cell receptor beta chains sequenced from a single sample in a study of vaccination and CD4 T cells after COVID-19. Indicated treatment: approximately 9-day PBMC culture with coronavirus spike peptide pools or control peptides (ViraFEST assay). The study sequenced cultured CD4+ T cell DNA using the Oncomine TCR Beta short-read assay. TCRdb re-analysed the PCR reads in MiXCR, keeping a single row per CDR3 protein. The sample lists 11,000 to 15,000 distinct CDR3 sequences, around 53% seen once, with approximately 12% in the top ten. What these receptors recognize is not known. Sequenced: CD4+ T cells from blood, cultured in vitro. These receptors were taken from a human donor who had recovered from COVID-19.

Only one count was recorded for this clonotype. The gene calls are TRBV19 and TRBJ2-4; 9 bases line up with TRBD2. With V trimmed by 6 bases and J by 0 bases, 3 bases remained unmatched. This CDR3 contains 15 residues. CDR1 and CDR2 (germline): LNHDA, SQIVND (reference sequence). DNA of the CDR3: TGTGCCAGTAGCAAACTAGCGGGAGCCAAAAACATTCAGTACTTC. Its protein is CASSKLAGAKNIQYF.

The CDR3 loop is CASSSIAGNTETQYF. In nucleotides, the CDR3 is TGTGCCAGCAGTTCTATAGCGGGGAACACAGAGACCCAGTACTTC. The J gene is TRBJ2-5, the V gene TRBV27; 8 bases agree with TRBD2. CDR3 length equals 15 residues. CDR1 and CDR2 from the germline V gene are MNHEY and SMNVEV (reference sequence). V lost 4 bases, J lost 4 bases, and 8 bases stayed unmatched.

The chain links TRBV2 to TRBJ1-1, with TRBD1 as a possible D gene (5 bases). The CDR3 covers 14 residues. V lost 4 bases to trimming and J lost 1 base, with 10 bases between them. CDR1 and CDR2 from the germline V gene are SNHLY and FYNNEI. The CDR3 loop reads CASSVAGTNTEAFF. The DNA of the CDR3 is TGTGCCAGCAGTGTGGCAGGGACGAACACTGAAGCTTTCTTT. Filled out from reference TRBV2 and TRBJ1-1, the complete variable domain reads EPEVTQTPSHQVTQMGQEVILRCVPISNHLYFYWYRQILGQKVEFLVSFYNNEISEKSEIFDDQFSVERPDGSNFTLKIRSTKLEDSAMYFCASSVAGTNTEAFFGQGTRLTVV.

This rearrangement joins TRBV28 to TRBJ1-5; D gene unclear. This CDR3 contains 17 residues. Germline V CDR1 and CDR2: MDHEN, SYDVKM. V shed 5 bases and J shed 0 bases, with 17 bases lying between them. The CDR3, as DNA: TGTGCCAGCAGTCTAGGCTCCGTGCTATATAGCAATCAGCCCCAGCATTTT. Translation: CASSLGSVLYSNQPQHF.

The V gene is TRBV6-1, the J gene TRBJ2-7; no definite D call. This CDR3 region has 15 residues. Germline V gene lookup returns CDR1 MNHNS and CDR2 SASEGT. V lost 6 bases and J 0 bases, leaving 15 bases between the germline ends. CDR3 region: CASSSGWALSYEQYF. For the CDR3, the DNA is TGTGCCAGCAGCTCCGGTTGGGCCCTCTCCTACGAGCAGTACTTC.

V gene TRBV28 combines with J gene TRBJ2-5; D uncertain. This CDR3 has 17 residues. CDR1 and CDR2 from the germline V gene are MDHEN and SYDVKM. Trimming removed 5 bases from V and 0 bases from J, with 19 bases in between. The CDR3 DNA reads as TGTGCCAGCAGTCCCGTCCAACCCCAGCAATACCAAGAGACCCAGTACTTC. Translating it yields CASSPVQPQQYQETQYF.

This sequence joins TRBV7-2 and TRBJ1-3, with D possibly matching TRBD1 (5 bases). There are 14 residues in the CDR3. Germline CDR1 and CDR2: SGHTA and FQGNSA. The ends were cut back, 3 bases at V and 8 bases at J, with 14 bases in the middle. This CDR3 reads CASSFSRAGDTIYF. The CDR3 nucleotides read TGTGCCAGCAGCTTCAGCAGGGCGGGGGACACCATATATTTT.

This chain joins TRBV28 and TRBJ1-1, with a possible D match to TRBD1 (5 bases). This CDR3 has 12 residues. CDR1 is MDHEN, CDR2 SYDVKM, per germline. V gave up 3 bases and J gave up 9 bases, with 11 bases separating them. The CDR3 sequence is CASSFLDRQAFF. The CDR3 coding sequence is TGTGCCAGCAGTTTTTTAGACAGACAAGCTTTCTTT. The full variable domain, completed using reference TRBV28 and TRBJ1-1, is DVKVTQSSRYLVKRTGEKVFLECVQDMDHENMFWYRQDPGLGLRLIYFSYDVKMKEKGDIPEGYSVSREKKERFSLILESASTNQTSMYLCASSFLDRQAFFGQGTRLTVV.

In its sample, this clonotype was seen a few times. The rearrangement links TRBV6-1 to TRBJ1-1; the D gene is possibly TRBD1 (6 bases). Germline-derived CDR1 and CDR2 are MNHNS and SASEGT. V shed 4 bases and J shed 3 bases, with 9 bases lying between them. There are 13 residues in the CDR3. The CDR3 DNA reads as TGTGCCAGCAGTGTGGGGGCACACACTGAAGCTTTCTTT. Encoded protein: CASSVGAHTEAFF.

The chain joins TRBV19 to TRBJ2-3, with TRBD1 matching 7 bases. Germline loops: CDR1 LNHDA, CDR2 SQIVND (reference sequence). The CDR3 consists of 14 residues. Losses at the gene ends were 5 bases for V and 1 base for J; bases not matched to a gene: 3. The CDR3 DNA is TGTGCCAGTAGTTTAAGGGGGCGCACAGATACGCAGTATTTT. This sequence encodes CASSLRGRTDTQYF.

The chain uses TRBV19 and TRBJ1-1, with TRBD1 matching 7 bases. V lost 10 bases, J lost 0 bases, and 5 bases stayed unmatched. Germline CDR1 LNHDA, CDR2 SQIVND (reference sequence). This CDR3 is built from 13 residues. The CDR3 DNA reads as TGTGCCACTAGGGACAGAGTGAACACTGAAGCTTTCTTT. Translation gives CATRDRVNTEAFF.

J is TRBJ2-7 and V is TRBV28; 7 nucleotides match TRBD1. The V gene end was trimmed by 6 bases and the J gene end by 5 bases; junction bases not matched to a gene: 13. The CDR3 spans 15 residues. Germline assignment: CDR1 MDHEN and CDR2 SYDVKM. The CDR3 nucleotides are TGTGCCAGCAGGCCTCGAGGGCAGGGGGTGAACGAGCAGTACTTC. Translated: CASRPRGQGVNEQYF.

For this clonotype: An end of the junction does not agree with germline; a read error may underlie this. This rearrangement joins TRBV7-2 to TRBJ2-7; 10 bases are a match to TRBD2. The germline V gene encodes CDR1 SGHTA and CDR2 FQGNSA. This CDR3 has 16 amino acids. For the CDR3, the DNA is TGTGCCAGCACCTTAGCTGCTAGCGGGAGAGCTTACGAGCAGTACTTC. It codes for CASTLAASGRAYEQYF.